This record covers a single T cell receptor (beta chain). Libraries were prepared by immunoSEQ multiplex PCR; TCRdb keeps only in-frame clonotypes and omits some of them. Counted here are about 18,000 clones, 70% to 85% occurring once; the ten biggest clones make up 10%. This record comes from a study of technical replicates of blood from several donors. The sample consisted of PBMCs. The sequence came from a human donor in good health. Some clones in this sample may be carry-over from other donors' samples.

In nucleotides, the CDR3 is TGTGCCAGCAGCTCAAACGACAGGGGAGCAGATACGCAGTATTTT. Translated: CASSSNDRGADTQYF. This chain uses TRBV7-8 with TRBJ2-3, with 8 bases aligning to TRBD1. Germline V gene sequence: CDR1 SGHVS, CDR2 FQNEAQ. The CDR3 spans 15 residues. V lost 4 bases and J lost 4; bases outside the gene matches: 7. Full variable domain (outside the CDR3, taken from reference TRBV7-8 and TRBJ2-3): GAGVSQSPRYKVAKRGQDVALRCDPISGHVSLFWYQQALGQGPEFLTYFQNEAQLDKSGLPSDRFFAERPEGSVSTLKIQRTQQEDSAVYLCASSSNDRGADTQYFGPGTRLTVL.